The entry below describes one TCR beta chain. Using immunoSEQ multiplex PCR, the repertoire was profiled, and TCRdb retains in-frame clones only, with some absent. The table has 90,000 to 100,000 clones, around 90% seen once. The data belong to a study of blood T cell repertoires in COVID-19. The CDR3 covers 14 residues. Trimming removed 5 bases from V and 7 bases from J, with 15 bases in between. Germline-derived CDR1 and CDR2 are SGHAT and FQNNGV. The rearrangement uses TRBV11-2 and TRBJ1-5; TRBD1 might be the D (6 bases). What was sequenced was peripheral blood. This receptor was obtained from a woman aged 60-70 years with COVID-19, enrolled during active disease. The CDR3 nucleotides are TGTGCCAGCAGCCAACAGGGTTCGCGGCAGCCCCAGCATTTT. This translates into CASSQQGSRQPQHF.